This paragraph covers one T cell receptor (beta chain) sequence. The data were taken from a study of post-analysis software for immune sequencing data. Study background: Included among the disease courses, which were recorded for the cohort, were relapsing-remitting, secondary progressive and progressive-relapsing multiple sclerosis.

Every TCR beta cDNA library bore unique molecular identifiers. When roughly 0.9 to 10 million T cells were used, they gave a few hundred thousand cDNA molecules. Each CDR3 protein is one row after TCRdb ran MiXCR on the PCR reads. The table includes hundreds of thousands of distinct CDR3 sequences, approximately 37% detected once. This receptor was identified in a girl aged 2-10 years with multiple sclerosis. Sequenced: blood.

The CDR3 bases are TGTGCCAGCAGCTCGCGGGGGGGAAACACAGATACGCAGTATTTT. It is translated as CASSSRGGNTDTQYF. The chain has TRBV7-2 and TRBJ2-3; 9 bases align to TRBD2. This CDR3 spans 15 amino acids. Germline V gives CDR1 SGHTA, CDR2 FQGNSA. V lost 4 bases, J lost 2 bases, and 4 bases stayed unmatched.